Following are 11 T cell receptor beta chains from one sample sequenced in a study of T cell changes during pregnancy in multiple sclerosis. Sequenced by immunoSEQ multiplex PCR; TCRdb stores in-frame clones only, minus some. Of over 55,000 clones listed, approximately 87% are singletons. The sample was peripheral blood, taken after pregnancy. These receptors were obtained from a female donor in good health, enrolled as a control in a pregnancy study.

This chain connects TRBV6-1 to TRBJ2-7; D gene unclear. Deletions cut 1 base from V and 0 bases from J, with 4 bases between. Looked up from germline, CDR1 is MNHNS and CDR2 is SASEGT. The CDR3 totals 13 residues. CDR3 sequence (DNA): TGTGCCAGCAGTGAAGTAAACTCCTACGAGCAGTACTTC. It translates to CASSEVNSYEQYF.

The J gene is TRBJ1-1, the V gene TRBV19; maybe TRBD1 (5 bases). Germline CDR1 reads LNHDA; CDR2 reads SQIVND (reference sequence). The V end lost 7 bases, the J end lost 1 base, and 19 bases lay between the germline ends. The CDR3 spans 16 residues. The CDR3 DNA reads as TGTGCCAGTACCGTAGGGGTCGGCGGCCGGAACACTGAAGCTTTCTTT. Protein product: CASTVGVGGRNTEAFF.

V usage is TRBV14 and J usage is TRBJ2-5; D uncertain. Trimming pared 6 bases from V and 5 bases from J, leaving 7 bases between. Germline CDR1 reads SGHDN; CDR2 reads FVKESK. CDR3 length: 11 amino acids. The CDR3 DNA follows: TGTGCCAGCAGTCCCGGGGAGACCCAGTACTTC. Amino acid sequence: CASSPGETQYF.

The CDR3 coding sequence is TGTGCCAGCAGCTTGACGGGAAGCTATGGCTACACCTTC. Protein sequence: CASSLTGSYGYTF. V is TRBV5-4 and J is TRBJ1-2; D is uncertain. The CDR3 contains 13 residues. The germline V gene encodes CDR1 SGHNT and CDR2 YYREEE (reference sequence). V was cut by 1 base and J by 4 bases, with 8 bases left in between.

This chain uses TRBV28 with TRBJ2-7; 8 positions match TRBD1. Per the germline V gene, CDR1 is MDHEN and CDR2 is SYDVKM. The junction had 6 bases not matched to a gene; V was cut back by 3 bases and J by 2 bases. CDR3 size: 15 residues. CDR3 region: CASSFQGTGAYEQYF. In DNA, the CDR3 is TGTGCCAGCAGTTTTCAGGGGACAGGTGCCTACGAGCAGTACTTC. The variable domain in full, with the rest retrieved from reference TRBV28 and TRBJ2-7, is DVKVTQSSRYLVKRTGEKVFLECVQDMDHENMFWYRQDPGLGLRLIYFSYDVKMKEKGDIPEGYSVSREKKERFSLILESASTNQTSMYLCASSFQGTGAYEQYFGPGTRLTVT.

CDR3 in DNA: TGCAGCTTCACCCGGGGGAGCGGGGCGGTCGAGCAGTACTTC. Translation: CSFTRGSGAVEQYF. This chain uses TRBV29-1 with TRBJ2-7, with 7 bases aligning to TRBD2. With V trimmed by 8 bases and J by 6 bases, 16 bases remained unmatched. Germline values: CDR1 SQVTM, CDR2 ANQGSEA. CDR3 length equals 14 residues.

This chain joins TRBV30 and TRBJ2-3, with 7 bases identical to TRBD2. CDR3 length equals 13 residues. Germline-derived CDR1 and CDR2 are GTSNPN and SVGIG (reference sequence). J was trimmed by 4 bases and V by 3 bases; bases with no gene match: 4. The CDR3 region is CAWRAGAADTQYF. The CDR3 region has the DNA TGTGCCTGGAGGGCGGGAGCGGCAGATACGCAGTATTTT.

V gene TRBV15 combines with J gene TRBJ2-7; D gene ambiguous. V shed 4 bases and J shed 3 bases, with 13 bases lying between them. This CDR3 spans 14 amino acids. Germline V gives CDR1 LNHNV, CDR2 YYDKDF (reference sequence). CDR3 region: CATSTVGGFYEQYF. In DNA form, the CDR3 reads TGTGCCACCAGCACGGTCGGCGGCTTCTACGAGCAGTACTTC.

The chain employs TRBV7-2 and TRBJ2-7; the match to TRBD1 covers 9 bases. The CDR3 is made up of 13 amino acids. CDR1 is SGHTA, CDR2 FQGNSA, per germline. Germline trimming cut 5 bases from V and 5 bases from J; bases unmatched to any gene: 4. CDR3 amino acids: CASSQDRGDEQYF. DNA of the CDR3: TGTGCCAGCAGCCAGGACAGGGGTGACGAGCAGTACTTC.

The chain is built from TRBV6-6 and TRBJ1-2, with no clear D. The CDR3 has 12 amino acids. V lost 3 bases and J 6 bases, leaving 8 bases between the germline ends. The germline CDR1 and CDR2 sequences are MNHNY and SVGAGI (reference sequence). DNA for the CDR3: TGTGCCAGCAGTTATGGGCGGGATGGCTACACCTTC. Its protein is CASSYGRDGYTF.

This chain uses TRBV15 with TRBJ1-1; 8 nucleotides match TRBD1. Germline-derived CDR1 and CDR2 are LNHNV and YYDKDF (reference sequence). This CDR3 has 13 residues. V shed 4 bases, J shed 7 bases, and the junction held 5 bases outside the gene matches. DNA of the CDR3: TGTGCCACCAGCACACGGACAGGGCGTGAAGCTTTCTTT. Translation gives CATSTRTGREAFF.